The text below deals with one T cell receptor beta chain. Its matching antigen is unknown. This sample stems from a study of cytomegalovirus exposure and HLA in healthy donors. Study-wide findings and caveats: Rarity marked most TCR sequences, yet some public TCRs occurred in many donors. Reports credit the classifier with highly specific, highly sensitive diagnosis of cytomegalovirus status. Three CMV-associated chains proved CMV antigen-specific in vitro. Some TCR beta chains (more than 150 of them) were listed as cytomegalovirus-associated.

The CDR3 length is 11 residues. Per germline, CDR1 MNHNY and CDR2 SVGAGI (reference sequence). Trimming took 4 bases from V and 9 from J, leaving 7 bases between them. This table comes from immunoSEQ multiplex PCR, and its TCRdb copy is limited to in-frame clones, with some not included. The data hold 120,000 or so clones, with 88% observed a single time. The chain combines TRBV6-6 with TRBJ2-1; tentative D call: TRBD2 (5 bases). The clonotype originates from a man aged 30-40 years in good health and CMV-seronegative. Sequencing was carried out using PBMCs. Here the CDR3 DNA reads TGTGCCAGCAGTTGGGAGTTTGAGCAGTTCTTC. Protein sequence: CASSWEFEQFF.